This is a list of T cell receptor beta chains from one sample in a study of blood T cell repertoires in COVID-19. TCRdb's copy holds only in-frame clones and misses some; the assay was immunoSEQ multiplex PCR. The table has 99,000 or so clones, about four fifths seen once. Sequencing was done on a sample of peripheral blood. The receptor source for this set is a woman aged 70-85 years with acute or convalescent COVID-19. Each CDR3 is given with its conserved first and last residue. Fields, in order: J gene, clone size, D gene, V gene, CDR3 DNA, CDR3 protein. A D gene is named only where the DNA matches it firmly. Clone size is shown for a subset of rows, as once, few, many or a class of expanded clone.

j_gene: TRBJ2-7
abundance: -
d_gene: -
v_gene: TRBV18
CDR3nt: TGTGCCAGCTCACCGGGCCCCAACCAGAACTACGAGCAGTACTTC
CDR3aa: CASSPGPNQNYEQYF

j_gene: TRBJ1-5
abundance: -
d_gene: -
v_gene: TRBV30
CDR3nt: TGTGCCTGGGCAACAGGGAACGATCAGCCCCAGCATTTT
CDR3aa: CAWATGNDQPQHF

j_gene: TRBJ2-7
abundance: -
d_gene: -
v_gene: TRBV4-1
CDR3nt: TGCGCCAGCAGCCAAGATCTTCAGGGGTCCTACGAGCAGTACTTC
CDR3aa: CASSQDLQGSYEQYF

j_gene: TRBJ2-2
abundance: -
d_gene: -
v_gene: TRBV29-1
CDR3nt: TGCAGCGTTGGAGGGTCTTACGCCGGGGAGCTGTTTTTT
CDR3aa: CSVGGSYAGELFF

j_gene: TRBJ2-5
abundance: -
d_gene: TRBD2
v_gene: TRBV6-6
CDR3nt: TGTGCCAGCAGTCGAGGACTAGCGGGGGGGCTGAAGACCCAGTACTTC
CDR3aa: CASSRGLAGGLKTQYF

j_gene: TRBJ1-3
abundance: -
d_gene: -
v_gene: TRBV10-3
CDR3nt: TGTGCCATCAGTGAGTCAAAGGGGGTTGAAAACACCATATATTTT
CDR3aa: CAISESKGVENTIYF

j_gene: TRBJ2-7
abundance: -
d_gene: TRBD1
v_gene: TRBV6-4
CDR3nt: TGTGCCGAAGGGGAGGCCGGGACAGGGGTCTCCTACGAGCAGTACTTC
CDR3aa: CAEGEAGTGVSYEQYF

j_gene: TRBJ2-3
abundance: -
d_gene: TRBD2
v_gene: TRBV6-6
CDR3nt: TGTGCCAGCAGTTTCGGGGGGAGCACAGATACGCAGTATTTT
CDR3aa: CASSFGGSTDTQYF

j_gene: TRBJ1-1
abundance: -
d_gene: -
v_gene: TRBV19
CDR3nt: TGTGCCAGTAGAGGGACACAGAACACTGAAGCTTTCTTT
CDR3aa: CASRGTQNTEAFF

j_gene: TRBJ2-7
abundance: -
d_gene: TRBD2
v_gene: TRBV5-1
CDR3nt: TGCGCCAGCAGCCCTGGACTAGCGACCTACGAGCAGTACTTC
CDR3aa: CASSPGLATYEQYF

j_gene: TRBJ2-7
abundance: -
d_gene: TRBD1
v_gene: TRBV10-3
CDR3nt: TGTGCCATCAGGAATACAGGGGTCGAGCAGTACTTC
CDR3aa: CAIRNTGVEQYF

j_gene: TRBJ2-2
abundance: -
d_gene: -
v_gene: TRBV19
CDR3nt: TGTGCCAGTAGTATGGGCCAGCTTAACACCGGGGAGCTGTTTTTT
CDR3aa: CASSMGQLNTGELFF

j_gene: TRBJ2-5
abundance: -
d_gene: -
v_gene: TRBV11-2
CDR3nt: TGTGCCAGCACCCTCTTTGGCGGAGAGACCCAGTACTTC
CDR3aa: CASTLFGGETQYF

j_gene: TRBJ1-1
abundance: -
d_gene: -
v_gene: TRBV27
CDR3nt: TGTGCCAGCAGTTTCAGGGGGAACACTGAAGCTTTCTTT
CDR3aa: CASSFRGNTEAFF

j_gene: TRBJ1-4
abundance: -
d_gene: -
v_gene: TRBV6-5
CDR3nt: TGTGCCAGCAGTTATGGCCTCGGGGATGAAAAACTGTTTTTT
CDR3aa: CASSYGLGDEKLFF

j_gene: TRBJ2-5
abundance: once
d_gene: TRBD1
v_gene: TRBV7-8
CDR3nt: TGTGCCAGCAGTTTTAACAGGGGGGTGGAGACCCAGTACTTC
CDR3aa: CASSFNRGVETQYF

j_gene: TRBJ1-6
abundance: -
d_gene: -
v_gene: TRBV30
CDR3nt: TGTGCCTGGAGTTCTCAGATCAATAATTCACCCCTCCACTTT
CDR3aa: CAWSSQINNSPLHF

j_gene: TRBJ1-1
abundance: -
d_gene: -
v_gene: TRBV6-5
CDR3nt: TGTGCCAGCAGTCCCGAACAGGGTTACACTGAAGCTTTCTTT
CDR3aa: CASSPEQGYTEAFF

j_gene: TRBJ1-2
abundance: -
d_gene: TRBD1
v_gene: TRBV6-6
CDR3nt: TGTGCCAGCAGTCCCGTACAGGGGGCTGATAACTATGGCTACACCTTC
CDR3aa: CASSPVQGADNYGYTF

j_gene: TRBJ1-6
abundance: -
d_gene: -
v_gene: TRBV7-9
CDR3nt: TGTGCCAGCAGCTTAGGGGGGGGCGTAAGCTCCTATAATTCACCCCTCCACTTT
CDR3aa: CASSLGGGVSSYNSPLHF

j_gene: TRBJ2-2
abundance: -
d_gene: -
v_gene: TRBV27
CDR3nt: TGTGCCAGCAGTCCTCAGCGGCTCGCGAACACCGGGGAGCTGTTTTTT
CDR3aa: CASSPQRLANTGELFF

j_gene: TRBJ2-7
abundance: -
d_gene: TRBD2
v_gene: TRBV10-3
CDR3nt: TGTGCCATCAGTGAAGGACTAGCGGCCTACGAGCAGTACTTC
CDR3aa: CAISEGLAAYEQYF

j_gene: TRBJ1-1
abundance: -
d_gene: TRBD1
v_gene: TRBV19
CDR3nt: TGTGCCAGTAACCCCGGGACAGTGAACACTGAAGCTTTCTTT
CDR3aa: CASNPGTVNTEAFF

j_gene: TRBJ1-6
abundance: -
d_gene: -
v_gene: TRBV3-1/TRBV3-2
CDR3nt: TGTGCCAGCAGCGGGCCAGGAGGTTCACCCCTCCACTTT
CDR3aa: CASSGPGGSPLHF

j_gene: TRBJ2-7
abundance: -
d_gene: TRBD1
v_gene: TRBV7-7
CDR3nt: TGTGCTAGCAGCGCCGGGACAGGGGCTTACTACGAGCAGTACTTC
CDR3aa: CASSAGTGAYYEQYF

j_gene: TRBJ2-1
abundance: -
d_gene: TRBD1
v_gene: TRBV5-6
CDR3nt: TGTGCCAGCAGCCATAGGACAGGGGTTGGCAATGAGCAGTTCTTC
CDR3aa: CASSHRTGVGNEQFF

j_gene: TRBJ2-7
abundance: -
d_gene: TRBD2
v_gene: TRBV6-5
CDR3nt: TGTGCCAGCAGTCATGCGGGGGGCACCTACGAGCAGTACTTC
CDR3aa: CASSHAGGTYEQYF

j_gene: TRBJ2-2
abundance: -
d_gene: TRBD1
v_gene: TRBV7-8
CDR3nt: TGTGCCAGCAGCTTAGGACAGGGGAGCGGGGAGCTGTTTTTT
CDR3aa: CASSLGQGSGELFF

j_gene: TRBJ2-7
abundance: -
d_gene: TRBD2
v_gene: TRBV13
CDR3nt: TGTGCCAGCAGCTTACCCGGGACTAGCGGGACCTACGAGCAGTACTTC
CDR3aa: CASSLPGTSGTYEQYF

j_gene: TRBJ2-3
abundance: -
d_gene: -
v_gene: TRBV19
CDR3nt: TGTGCCAGTAGTGGGGTAGCGGTTAGCACAGATACGCAGTATTTT
CDR3aa: CASSGVAVSTDTQYF

j_gene: TRBJ2-7
abundance: few
d_gene: TRBD2
v_gene: TRBV28
CDR3nt: TGTGCCAGCAGGACCCATAGCGGGAGAGGGGGATACGAGCAGTACTTC
CDR3aa: CASRTHSGRGGYEQYF

j_gene: TRBJ1-6
abundance: -
d_gene: TRBD1
v_gene: TRBV4-3
CDR3nt: TGCGCCAGCAGCCGGCGATTAGACGACAGGGAGATTTCACCCCTCCACTTT
CDR3aa: CASSRRLDDREISPLHF

j_gene: TRBJ1-2
abundance: -
d_gene: -
v_gene: TRBV19
CDR3nt: TGTGCCAGTAGTACCCCCGGGACAACTTTCTATGGCTACACCTTC
CDR3aa: CASSTPGTTFYGYTF

j_gene: TRBJ1-5
abundance: -
d_gene: TRBD1
v_gene: TRBV6-5
CDR3nt: TGTGCCAGCAGCGGACAGGGGGGTCAGCCCCAGCATTTT
CDR3aa: CASSGQGGQPQHF

j_gene: TRBJ2-1
abundance: -
d_gene: -
v_gene: TRBV4-3
CDR3nt: TGCGCCAGCAGCCATAAGACAGGACCCCAACTCTACAATGAGCAGTTCTTC
CDR3aa: CASSHKTGPQLYNEQFF

j_gene: TRBJ1-1
abundance: -
d_gene: TRBD1
v_gene: TRBV14
CDR3nt: TGTGCCAGCAGCCCCCGGACAGGGGTTCTAAACACTGAAGCTTTCTTT
CDR3aa: CASSPRTGVLNTEAFF

j_gene: TRBJ2-7
abundance: -
d_gene: -
v_gene: TRBV7-2
CDR3nt: TGTGCCAGCAGCCCAGCGGGACAGGCTTACGAGCAGTACTTC
CDR3aa: CASSPAGQAYEQYF

j_gene: TRBJ2-3
abundance: -
d_gene: TRBD2
v_gene: TRBV27
CDR3nt: TGTGCCAGCAGTTTACTAGCGGCCTTGCCGCAGTATTTT
CDR3aa: CASSLLAALPQYF

j_gene: TRBJ1-1
abundance: many
d_gene: -
v_gene: TRBV19
CDR3nt: TGTGCCAGTAGTATAGAGGGGCGGTACACTGAAGCTTTCTTT
CDR3aa: CASSIEGRYTEAFF

j_gene: TRBJ1-5
abundance: -
d_gene: TRBD1
v_gene: TRBV12-3/TRBV12-4
CDR3nt: TGTGCCAGCAGCCTGACAGGGGATCAGCCCCAGCATTTT
CDR3aa: CASSLTGDQPQHF

j_gene: TRBJ1-1
abundance: once
d_gene: TRBD1
v_gene: TRBV18
CDR3nt: TGTGCCAGCTCACCCATTACAGGGGAGGCTGAAGCTTTCTTT
CDR3aa: CASSPITGEAEAFF

j_gene: TRBJ2-7
abundance: -
d_gene: TRBD2
v_gene: TRBV7-2
CDR3nt: TGTGCCAGCAGCCTCACCGGGGGGGCGTCCGAGCAGTACTTC
CDR3aa: CASSLTGGASEQYF

j_gene: TRBJ2-7
abundance: once
d_gene: TRBD1
v_gene: TRBV5-4
CDR3nt: TGTGCCAGCAGCGAATCGGGACAGGGCTTAACCTACGAGCAGTACTTC
CDR3aa: CASSESGQGLTYEQYF

j_gene: TRBJ1-3
abundance: -
d_gene: TRBD1
v_gene: TRBV6-1
CDR3nt: TGTGCCAGCAGTGCATCGACAGGGAACTCTGGAAACACCATATATTTT
CDR3aa: CASSASTGNSGNTIYF

j_gene: TRBJ2-3
abundance: -
d_gene: -
v_gene: TRBV5-4
CDR3nt: TGTGCCAGCAGCCGTCGACAGAACACAGATACGCAGTATTTT
CDR3aa: CASSRRQNTDTQYF

j_gene: TRBJ1-5
abundance: -
d_gene: TRBD1
v_gene: TRBV19
CDR3nt: TGTGCCAGTAGTATTATGACAGGGGACAATCAGCCCCAGCATTTT
CDR3aa: CASSIMTGDNQPQHF

j_gene: TRBJ2-3
abundance: -
d_gene: -
v_gene: TRBV7-2
CDR3nt: TGTGCCAGCAGCTTATGGGACTTTTCGGTAGATACGCAGTATTTT
CDR3aa: CASSLWDFSVDTQYF

j_gene: TRBJ1-1
abundance: few
d_gene: TRBD1
v_gene: TRBV15
CDR3nt: TGTGCCACCAGTTCGGCAGGGGGCACTGAAGCTTTCTTT
CDR3aa: CATSSAGGTEAFF

j_gene: TRBJ2-7
abundance: -
d_gene: -
v_gene: TRBV28
CDR3nt: TGTGCCAGCAGTTTGTCAGGCTACGAGCAGTACTTC
CDR3aa: CASSLSGYEQYF

j_gene: TRBJ2-2
abundance: -
d_gene: TRBD1
v_gene: TRBV2
CDR3nt: TGTGCCAGCAGTACCGGGACAGACCTTAGGGACACCGGGGAGCTGTTTTTT
CDR3aa: CASSTGTDLRDTGELFF

j_gene: TRBJ1-5
abundance: -
d_gene: TRBD1
v_gene: TRBV7-2
CDR3nt: TGTGCCAGCAGCTGGGGACGAATGAGCAGGGGGACGGAGCCCCAGCATTTT
CDR3aa: CASSWGRMSRGTEPQHF

j_gene: TRBJ1-6
abundance: -
d_gene: -
v_gene: TRBV3-1/TRBV3-2
CDR3nt: TGTGCCAGCAGCCAAGGGGAGAGCTCCTATAATTCACCCCTCCACTTT
CDR3aa: CASSQGESSYNSPLHF

j_gene: TRBJ1-1
abundance: -
d_gene: -
v_gene: TRBV6-5
CDR3nt: TGTGCCAGCAGTCTACAGATAATGAACACTGAAGCTTTCTTT
CDR3aa: CASSLQIMNTEAFF

j_gene: TRBJ1-1
abundance: few
d_gene: -
v_gene: TRBV19
CDR3nt: TGTGCCAGTAGTATAGAGGGCAGGCGGAACACTGAAGCTTTCTTT
CDR3aa: CASSIEGRRNTEAFF

j_gene: TRBJ1-4
abundance: -
d_gene: TRBD1
v_gene: TRBV20-1
CDR3nt: TGCAGTGCGAGTAATAACAGGGGCCGAAAACTGTTTTTT
CDR3aa: CSASNNRGRKLFF